This TCR beta chain is drawn from a study of cytomegalovirus exposure and HLA in healthy donors. Concerning this clone: Its antigen is undetermined.

Study-wide findings and caveats: CMV serostatus stood as the only immune exposure information on hand.

Amplification used 60 Vbeta primers and 13 Jbeta primers. TCRdb keeps only in-frame clones here, not all; method: immunoSEQ multiplex PCR. The data hold roughly 99,000 clones, with over 70% observed a single time. CDR1 is LNHDA, CDR2 SQIVND, per germline (reference sequence). V was clipped by 7 bases and J by 4 bases; unmatched bases: 3. The CDR3 runs 13 residues. The chain couples TRBV19 to TRBJ1-4, with 7 bases identical to TRBD1. Material: PBMCs. The clonotype originates from a man aged 25 to 40 in good health and CMV-seronegative. The CDR3 coding sequence is TGTGCCAGTAAAGGGGGCCTTAATGAAAAACTGTTTTTT. It specifies CASKGGLNEKLFF.